Described below is a single T cell receptor beta chain sequence and its context. The clone's antigen remains unknown. Nothing much larger sits one base from this clone, and base qualities are not available. Based on the germline V gene (reference sequence), the CDR1 and CDR2 sequences are SEHNR and FQNEAQ. The CDR3 numbers 14 residues from cysteine through phenylalanine. Of the read, only the CDR3 DNA is kept; its 42 bases are in frame from base 1. V is pared back by 2 bases and J by 3 bases, with 11 bases lying between the germline termini. To demonstrate the VDJtools post-analysis software, TCR beta repertoires were profiled from the peripheral blood of some 12 young patients with multiple sclerosis. The multiple sclerosis patients were children and adolescents between roughly 6 and 16 years of age. The data were taken from a study of post-analysis software for immune sequencing data (dated by TCRdb to between 2014 and 2017). About the full investigation: Recorded disease courses included relapsing-remitting, secondary progressive and progressive-relapsing multiple sclerosis, with some patients lacking subtype annotation. Patient repertoires were compared against about a dozen previously published healthy control repertoires from donors aged 6 to 25 years. A subset of samples was prepared in parallel using single-end sample barcoding, then pooled and co-amplified after Illumina adapter ligation.

Preparation of the library involved PCR. TCRdb names Illumina HiSeq 2500 as the instrument used. To reduce PCR and sequencing biases, unique molecular identifiers were built into the TCR beta cDNA libraries. Roughly 500,000 cDNA molecules were obtained per 1 to 10 million input T cells, so each molecule approximated one T cell. The patient libraries were prepared and sequenced with the same protocol used for the earlier healthy control dataset. Within a given batch, samples were prepared together, multiplexed and sequenced on the same HiSeq lane. Per the original workflow: Raw barcoded reads were processed with MIGEC, and single-read molecular identifier groups were discarded before consensus assembly and CDR3 extraction. VDJtools was used for post-analysis of the clonotype tables, with diversity normalized by down-sampling every dataset to the smallest sample size. In repertoire overlap clustering, CDR3 amino acid sequences, but not nucleotide sequences, were matched to correct batch-related cross-sample contamination. TCRdb trimmed public reads at Q25 via fastp, called clones via MiXCR and kept in-frame beta chains. Records with the same CDR3 protein are collapsed into one entry carrying the most frequent genes and DNA. The V and J calls shown here were made by TCRdb, not taken from the authors' results. The sample includes about 380,000 distinct CDR3 sequences, with roughly 35% observed a single time. About an eighth of the sample is in the top ten clones.

The research as a whole found: The control group was slightly older than the multiple sclerosis patient group. Significantly higher frequencies in patients than in controls were found for five or six TRBV segments, including TRBV5-6, TRBV5-1 and TRBV20-1. Direct clustering with F measure showed strong co-clustering of samples prepared in the same batch, prompting a batch-effect correction. Normalized Chao1 diversity was significantly lower in multiple sclerosis patients than controls, suggesting substantial peripheral T-cell clonal expansion.

Sequenced sample: blood. Here the chain combines TRBV7-9 and TRBJ2-7, with the D assignment possibly TRBD1 or TRBD2, given 5 matching bases for each. The receptor's source is a girl aged 10 to 17 with multiple sclerosis. At the DNA level, the sequence is TGTGCCAGCAGCTTACTACTTGGGGGCTACGAGCAGTACTTC. This codes for CASSLLLGGYEQYF.